This is a list of T cell receptor beta chains from one sample in a study of T cell responses to AZD1222 COVID-19 vaccine. Data came from immunoSEQ multiplex PCR; TCRdb stores just in-frame clones and leaves some out. The table has approximately 130,000 clones, 88% seen once. Sequenced material: peripheral blood, taken 28 days after the second AZD1222 dose. All receptors come from an adult who received the AZD1222 COVID-19 vaccine. CDR3s leave out the opening cysteine and the closing phenylalanine or tryptophan. The order of the fields is clone size, J gene, V gene, CDR3 protein. Size values are once, few and many counts, or a class for expanded clones, and some rows have none.

NA,TRBJ1-6,TRBV30,AWSIGQGDSPLH
NA,TRBJ1-6,TRBV2,ASSEEGQSFLH
few,TRBJ2-2,TRBV4-3,ASSQDSGANTGELF
NA,TRBJ2-7,TRBV6-6,ASSLPRTGIPYEQY
NA,TRBJ1-1,TRBV27,ASSLIVGNTEAF
NA,TRBJ1-5,TRBV5-8,ASSLESVDQPQH
NA,TRBJ1-2,TRBV27,ASSSLGSYGYT
NA,TRBJ2-3,TRBV15,ATSRDPTGTDTQY
NA,TRBJ1-1,TRBV5-6,ASSVGQGARVSTEAF
once,TRBJ1-6,TRBV6-6,ASSRINSPLH
NA,TRBJ2-2,TRBV24-1,ATSAVAGLTGELF
NA,TRBJ2-1,TRBV5-1,ASSPGAGGGVDEQF
NA,TRBJ2-3,TRBV18,ASSPGTSGFSDTQY
NA,TRBJ1-6,TRBV7-9,ASSLPGDRHPSPLH
NA,TRBJ2-7,TRBV3-1/TRBV3-2,ASTRRGRGYEQY
NA,TRBJ1-5,TRBV15,ATSRVRGNQPQH
once,TRBJ2-3,TRBV7-3,ASSFTGGTDTQY
NA,TRBJ2-1,TRBV19,ASSKLGQGGYNEQF
NA,TRBJ2-7,TRBV10-3,AISQALSPYEQY
NA,TRBJ1-1,TRBV5-1,ASSLEGETEAF
NA,TRBJ2-4,TRBV9,ASSAGLGGAKNIQY
NA,TRBJ2-7,TRBV2,ASSRDRASYEQY
NA,TRBJ2-1,TRBV6-1,ASSEAVGTSGNEQF
NA,TRBJ2-2,TRBV7-8,ASSFPRDTGELF
NA,TRBJ1-2,TRBV5-1,ASSLTHTRQNYGYT
NA,TRBJ2-7,TRBV3-1/TRBV3-2,ASSQVGGTQLYEQY
NA,TRBJ1-5,TRBV3-1/TRBV3-2,ASSLWANQPQH
few,TRBJ1-1,TRBV18,ASLEGGGGYTEAF
NA,TRBJ1-1,TRBV5-1,ASSSSYTEAF